These 27 T cell receptor beta chains share one sample of origin, sequenced in a study of sequential checkpoint blockade in melanoma. The treatment denotes: randomized to nivolumab then ipilimumab (arm A) or the reverse (arm B). Only in-frame clones appear in the TCRdb table, and some are missing; sequencing was by immunoSEQ multiplex PCR. The repertoire holds over 15,000 clones, with roughly 66% as singletons. Sequencing was performed on CD8+ T cells sorted from blood (inferred from file names), taken from a patient given nivolumab and ipilimumab in sequence. These receptor sequences come from a human donor with melanoma.

The CDR3 DNA follows: TGCGCCAGCAGCTTGTTAGCGGGAGCGTTCCCTAACAATGAGCAGTTCTTC. This encodes CASSLLAGAFPNNEQFF. The V gene is TRBV5-1, the J gene TRBJ2-1; 9 bases match TRBD2. Losses at the gene ends were 1 base for V and 5 bases for J; bases not matched to a gene: 10. This CDR3 contains 17 residues. Germline CDR1 reads SGHRS; CDR2 reads YFSETQ.

This clone was counted a few times. Here the CDR3 DNA reads TGTGCCAGCAGCAGCGGGACAAGCACGGCCGGGGAGCTGTTTTTT. It translates to CASSSGTSTAGELFF. This chain links TRBV9 with TRBJ2-2; D is possibly TRBD2 (7 bases). This CDR3 spans 15 amino acids. Per the germline V gene, CDR1 is SGDLS and CDR2 is YYNGEE. Trimming cost V 4 bases and J 6 bases, with 16 bases left between them.

The V and J genes are TRBV28 and TRBJ2-7, with 10 positions matching TRBD2. Germline V CDR1 and CDR2: MDHEN, SYDVKM. Losses at the gene ends were 5 bases for V and 3 bases for J; bases not matched to a gene: 7. The CDR3 loop spans 15 amino acids. CDR3 DNA sequence: TGTGCCAGCAGTCCTCGACTAGCGGGTTTCTACGAGCAGTACTTC. Its translation: CASSPRLAGFYEQYF.

The chain combines TRBV7-9 with TRBJ2-5; 8 bases are a match to TRBD1. CDR1 SEHNR and CDR2 FQNEAQ come from the germline V gene (reference sequence). The CDR3 covers 14 residues. The ends lost 2 bases at V and 5 bases at J; junction bases unmatched: 4. The CDR3 DNA reads TGTGCCAGCAGCTTACAGGGGGCTCGGGAGACCCAGTACTTC. Its protein product is CASSLQGARETQYF.

This clone qualifies as medium-sized. This chain links TRBV9 with TRBJ2-1; the match to TRBD2 covers 7 bases. J was trimmed by 7 bases and V by 3 bases; bases with no gene match: 1. The CDR3 totals 12 residues. Germline V gene sequence: CDR1 SGDLS, CDR2 YYNGEE. DNA of the CDR3: TGTGCCAGCAGCGGTAGCGGGAATGAGCAGTTCTTC. It codes for CASSGSGNEQFF.

This sequence joins TRBV6-5 and TRBJ1-6; D is ambiguous. The CDR3 spans 14 residues. V dropped 2 bases and J dropped 6 bases, with 8 bases sitting between them. Germline lookup yields CDR1 MNHEY and CDR2 SVGAGI. CDR3 protein: CASSYLSGNSPLHF. CDR3 coding DNA: TGTGCCAGCAGTTACCTCAGCGGTAATTCACCCCTCCACTTT.

The rearrangement links TRBV4-1 to TRBJ1-1; D gene unclear. V gave up 1 base and J gave up 3 bases, with 12 bases separating them. CDR3 length equals 15 residues. Germline-derived CDR1 and CDR2 are MGHRA and YSYEKL. The CDR3 sequence: CASSQVNGWDTEAFF. DNA of the CDR3: TGCGCCAGCAGCCAAGTCAACGGGTGGGACACTGAAGCTTTCTTT.

The chain couples TRBV5-1 to TRBJ2-1, with D possibly being TRBD1 (5 bases). The germline CDR1 and CDR2 sequences are SGHRS and YFSETQ. The V and J ends lost 3 bases and 3 bases respectively, with 19 bases between them. This CDR3 has 17 residues. The DNA of the CDR3 is TGCGCCAGCAGCTCGCGCCGACAGTCCTCCCGCTACAATGAGCAGTTCTTC. Its translation: CASSSRRQSSRYNEQFF. Complete variable domain (other parts from reference TRBV5-1 and TRBJ2-1): KAGVTQTPRYLIKTRGQQVTLSCSPISGHRSVSWYQQTPGQGLQFLFEYFSETQRNKGNFPGRFSGRQFSNSRSEMNVSTLELGDSALYLCASSSRRQSSRYNEQFFGPGTRLTVL.

This chain links TRBV5-5 with TRBJ2-7; 8 bases line up with TRBD1. Trimming cost V 4 bases and J 3 bases; bases outside gene matches: 6. CDR3 length: 14 amino acids. From germline, CDR1 is SGHKS and CDR2 YYEKEE (reference sequence). The CDR3 bases are TGTGCCAGCAGCGACAGGGGAGAGGGCTACGAGCAGTACTTC. It codes for CASSDRGEGYEQYF.

This clone was detected a few times. V usage is TRBV7-9 and J usage is TRBJ1-3, with unresolved D. Germline assignment: CDR1 SEHNR and CDR2 FQNEAQ (reference sequence). Between the trimmed V and J ends, which lost 3 bases and 0 bases, there was a span of 9 bases. The CDR3 is 15 residues long. The CDR3 here is CASSFYTNSGNTIYF. The DNA of the CDR3 is TGTGCCAGCAGCTTCTATACGAACTCTGGAAACACCATATATTTT.

This clone was counted between two and nine times. Different DNA sequences within this sample yield the same CDR3. V gene TRBV7-3 combines with J gene TRBJ2-3; a weak D match, TRBD2 (6 bases). CDR1 and CDR2 (germline): SGHTA, FQGTGA. The CDR3 is 16 residues long. V lost 0 bases, J lost 2 bases, and 12 bases lay in between. The CDR3: CASSLTGGTFTDTQYF. CDR3 sequence (DNA): TGTGCCAGCAGCTTAACCGGAGGGACCTTCACAGATACGCAGTATTTT. The full variable domain, rest sourced from reference TRBV7-3 and TRBJ2-3, is GAGVSQTPSNKVTEKGKYVELRCDPISGHTALYWYRQSLGQGPEFLIYFQGTGAADDSGLPNDRFFAVRPEGSVSTLKIQRTERGDSAVYLCASSLTGGTFTDTQYFGPGTRLTVL.

The gene calls are TRBV11-2 and TRBJ2-3; 8 positions agree with TRBD2. Unmatched junction bases numbered 6, after V lost 2 bases and J lost 5 bases. The CDR3 has 15 amino acids. Per the germline V gene, CDR1 is SGHAT and CDR2 is FQNNGV. CDR3 nucleotides: TGTGCCAGCAGCTTAATTCGGCTAGCGGGAGATACGCAGTATTTT. It is translated as CASSLIRLAGDTQYF.

The chain uses TRBV7-9 and TRBJ2-3; no clear D. The CDR3 length is 17 residues. The V gene lost 4 bases and the J gene lost 4 bases, with 21 bases spanning the gap. Germline assignment: CDR1 SEHNR and CDR2 FQNEAQ (reference sequence). The CDR3 sequence is CASSYSIGLEFPDTQYF. The DNA for the CDR3 is TGTGCCAGCAGCTATAGCATAGGTCTAGAATTTCCAGATACGCAGTATTTT.

V is TRBV10-2 and J is TRBJ1-1, with D unresolved. The CDR3 covers 12 residues. V lost 5 bases, J lost 4 bases, and 8 bases lay in between. Germline CDR1 reads WSHSY; CDR2 reads SAAADI. The CDR3 DNA follows: TGCGCCAGCAGTCCGACGGGCACTGAAGCTTTCTTT. This translates into CASSPTGTEAFF.

This clone was detected only once. J is TRBJ2-1 and V is TRBV12-5; D might be TRBD2 (6 bases). The CDR3 contains 19 residues. CDR1 is LGHNT and CDR2 is FRNRAP in the germline V gene. The V gene lost 0 bases and the J gene lost 3 bases, with 21 bases spanning the gap. The CDR3 reads CASGLVLSESGSHYNEQFF. The CDR3 DNA reads TGTGCTAGTGGTTTGGTACTTTCGGAATCCGGGAGTCACTACAATGAGCAGTTCTTC.

This rearrangement joins TRBV30 to TRBJ2-2; unclear D gene. The CDR3 is 11 amino acids. The germline V gene encodes CDR1 GTSNPN and CDR2 SVGIG (reference sequence). Trimming stripped 5 bases from V and 7 bases from J, with 8 bases between. The CDR3 bases are TGTGCCTGGGAGTATGGCGGGGAGCTGTTTTTT. This gives the protein CAWEYGGELFF.

V is TRBV28 and J is TRBJ2-1; 9 bases fit TRBD2. Germline assignment: CDR1 MDHEN and CDR2 SYDVKM. V lost 5 bases, J lost 0 bases, and 8 bases stayed unmatched. The CDR3 consists of 17 residues. CDR3 bases: TGTGCCAGCAGTCCCTGGACTAGCGCAAGCTCCTACAATGAGCAGTTCTTC. Translated: CASSPWTSASSYNEQFF.

In DNA, the CDR3 is TGTGCCAGTAGTATTGGAGACAGGGGCGAGCAGTACTTC. It yields the protein CASSIGDRGEQYF. The chain couples TRBV19 to TRBJ2-7; 8 bases are a match to TRBD1. V lost 3 bases and J lost 6; bases outside the gene matches: 4. The CDR3 runs to 13 residues. Germline loops: CDR1 LNHDA, CDR2 SQIVND (reference sequence).

The chain has TRBV11-2 and TRBJ2-1; 7 bases are shared with TRBD2. Trimming removed 1 base from V and 1 base from J; junction bases left unmatched: 4. Germline loops: CDR1 SGHAT, CDR2 FQNNGV. CDR3 size: 16 residues. Here the CDR3 DNA reads TGTGCCAGCAGCTTAGTAGCGGGTCTTTCCTACAATGAGCAGTTCTTC. As protein: CASSLVAGLSYNEQFF.

The chain uses TRBV11-2 and TRBJ1-4; D remains unclear. V was pared by 4 bases and J by 4 bases, with 16 bases between. This CDR3 has 16 amino acids. Germline V gene data show CDR1 as SGHAT and CDR2 as FQNNGV. The CDR3 region has the DNA TGTGCCAGCAGCTCTCCCGGCAGCGGATATAATGAAAAACTGTTTTTT. As protein: CASSSPGSGYNEKLFF.

J is TRBJ2-7 and V is TRBV28, with D tentatively TRBD1 (6 bases). The CDR3 length is 13 residues. The germline V and J ends were trimmed by 3 bases and 6 bases, with 12 bases remaining between them. Looked up from germline, CDR1 is MDHEN and CDR2 is SYDVKM. CDR3 residues: CASSFRQASEQYF. The CDR3 DNA sequence: TGTGCCAGCAGTTTTCGACAGGCCAGCGAGCAGTACTTC.

This clone was detected only a few times. CDR3 in amino acids: CASSRDPGSNQPQHF. DNA for the CDR3: TGCGCCAGCAGCAGAGATCCGGGTAGCAATCAGCCCCAGCATTTT. The gene calls are TRBV4-1 and TRBJ1-5, with D unclear. This CDR3 contains 15 residues. Trimming took off 5 bases at V and 0 bases at J, with 11 bases between the two ends. Germline CDR1 is MGHRA and CDR2 is YSYEKL.

Here the CDR3 reads CASSLDLPGGVEQFF. The CDR3 DNA reads as TGTGCCAGCAGCTTAGACCTTCCCGGAGGAGTTGAGCAGTTCTTC. J is TRBJ2-1 and V is TRBV13; TRBD2 is a possible D gene (5 bases). V was shortened by 1 base and J by 9 bases, with 16 bases between the two germline ends. The length of the CDR3 is 15 residues. CDR1 and CDR2 (germline): PRHDT, FYEKMQ (reference sequence). The full variable domain, its missing parts supplied by reference TRBV13 and TRBJ2-1, is AAGVIQSPRHLIKEKRETATLKCYPIPRHDTVYWYQQGPGQDPQFLISFYEKMQSDKGSIPDRFSAQQFSDYHSELNMSSLELGDSALYFCASSLDLPGGVEQFFGPGTRLTVL.

This chain connects TRBV7-8 to TRBJ1-5; 7 nucleotides align to TRBD1. V lost 8 bases and J lost 2; bases outside the gene matches: 6. This CDR3 contains 14 residues. Germline V gene lookup returns CDR1 SGHVS and CDR2 FQNEAQ. For the CDR3, the DNA is TGTGCCAGCGACGACGACAGGGGCAATCAGCCCCAGCATTTT. It encodes CASDDDRGNQPQHF.

The chain employs TRBV27 and TRBJ1-2; D is unresolved. Trimming removed 2 bases from V and 2 bases from J, with 9 bases in between. CDR3 length: 14 amino acids. The germline gives CDR1 MNHEY, CDR2 SMNVEV (reference sequence). This chain's CDR3 is CASSLLTSNYGYTF. In DNA, the CDR3 is TGTGCCAGCAGTTTACTGACATCAAACTATGGCTACACCTTC.

The chain has TRBV28 and TRBJ2-7, with D hard to call. Per germline, CDR1 MDHEN and CDR2 SYDVKM. The CDR3 consists of 11 residues. Deletions cut 4 bases from V and 4 bases from J, with 5 bases between. DNA of the CDR3: TGTGCCAGCAGTTCACGGTACGAGCAGTACTTC. This gives the protein CASSSRYEQYF.

This clone was seen a handful of times. This chain links TRBV7-9 with TRBJ2-2; TRBD2 is a possible D gene (5 bases). There are 14 residues in the CDR3. Trimming took off 10 bases at V and 1 base at J, with 13 bases between the two ends. Germline V gene data show CDR1 as SEHNR and CDR2 as FQNEAQ (reference sequence). The CDR3 DNA sequence: TGTGCCACCATAAAGAGGGAGAACACCGGGGAGCTGTTTTTT. Its protein is CATIKRENTGELFF.